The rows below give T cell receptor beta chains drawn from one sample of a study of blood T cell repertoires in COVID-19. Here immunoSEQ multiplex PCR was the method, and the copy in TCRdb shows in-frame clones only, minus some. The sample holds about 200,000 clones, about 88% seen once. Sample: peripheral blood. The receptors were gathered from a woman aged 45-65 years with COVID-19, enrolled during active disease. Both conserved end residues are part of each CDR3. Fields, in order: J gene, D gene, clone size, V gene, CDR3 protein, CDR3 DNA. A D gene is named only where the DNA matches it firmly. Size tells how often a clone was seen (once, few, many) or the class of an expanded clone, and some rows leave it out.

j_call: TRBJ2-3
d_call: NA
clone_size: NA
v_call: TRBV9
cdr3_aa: CASSPRTDTQYF
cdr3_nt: TGTGCCAGCAGCCCCCGGACAGATACGCAGTATTTT

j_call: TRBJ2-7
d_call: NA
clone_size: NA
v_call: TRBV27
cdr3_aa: CASSLRGKVQYF
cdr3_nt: TGTGCCAGCAGTTTAAGGGGGAAGGTGCAGTACTTC

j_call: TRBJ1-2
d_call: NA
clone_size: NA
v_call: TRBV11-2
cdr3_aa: CASSLHYRSNYGYTF
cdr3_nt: TGTGCCAGCAGCCTACACTACAGGTCTAACTATGGCTACACCTTC

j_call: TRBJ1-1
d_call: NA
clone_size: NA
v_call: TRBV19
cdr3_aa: CASSSALGGLTEAFF
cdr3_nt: TGTGCCAGTAGTAGTGCCCTGGGCGGGTTAACTGAAGCTTTCTTT

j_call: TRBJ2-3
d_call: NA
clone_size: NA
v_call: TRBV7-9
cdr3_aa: CASTPQQGQGTDTQYF
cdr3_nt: TGTGCCAGCACCCCTCAACAGGGCCAGGGCACAGATACGCAGTATTTT

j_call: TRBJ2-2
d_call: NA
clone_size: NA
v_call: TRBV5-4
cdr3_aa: CASSLRETGELFF
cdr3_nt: TGTGCCAGCAGCTTAAGGGAGACCGGGGAGCTGTTTTTT

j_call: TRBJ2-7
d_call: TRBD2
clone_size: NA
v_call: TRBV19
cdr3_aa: CASSIPGLPPYEQYF
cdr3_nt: TGTGCCAGTAGTATCCCGGGACTACCTCCCTACGAGCAGTACTTC

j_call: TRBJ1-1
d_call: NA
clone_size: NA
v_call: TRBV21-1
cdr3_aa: CASSKVAGRWTEAFF
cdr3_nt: TGTGCCAGCAGCAAAGTAGCGGGGAGGTGGACTGAAGCTTTCTTT

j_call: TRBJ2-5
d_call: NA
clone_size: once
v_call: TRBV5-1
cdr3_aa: CASSLVSGRYQETQYF
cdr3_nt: TGCGCCAGCAGCTTGGTTTCTGGCAGATACCAAGAGACCCAGTACTTC

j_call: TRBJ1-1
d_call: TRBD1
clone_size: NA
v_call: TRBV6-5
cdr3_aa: CASSSTGGRNTEAFF
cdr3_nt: TGTGCCAGCAGTTCCACAGGGGGAAGAAACACTGAAGCTTTCTTT

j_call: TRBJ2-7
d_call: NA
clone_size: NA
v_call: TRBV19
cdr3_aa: CASSIGGVRDEQYF
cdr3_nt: TGTGCCAGTAGTATAGGGGGGGTGAGGGACGAGCAGTACTTC

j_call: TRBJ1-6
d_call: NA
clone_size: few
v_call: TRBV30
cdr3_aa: CAWRRESPLHF
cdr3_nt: TGTGCCTGGAGGAGGGAGTCACCCCTCCACTTT

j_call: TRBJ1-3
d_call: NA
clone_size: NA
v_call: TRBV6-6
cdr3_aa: CASSYDSSSGNTIYF
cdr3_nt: TGTGCCAGCAGTTACGACAGCTCCTCTGGAAACACCATATATTTT

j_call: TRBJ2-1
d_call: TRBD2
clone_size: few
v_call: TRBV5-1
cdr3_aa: CASSLTSGGSVEQFF
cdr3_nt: TGCGCCAGCAGCCTGACTAGCGGGGGGTCGGTTGAGCAGTTCTTC

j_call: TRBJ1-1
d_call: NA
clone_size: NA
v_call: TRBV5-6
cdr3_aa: CASSSFGARGDTEAFF
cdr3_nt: TGTGCCAGCAGCTCGTTTGGGGCGCGCGGGGACACTGAAGCTTTCTTT

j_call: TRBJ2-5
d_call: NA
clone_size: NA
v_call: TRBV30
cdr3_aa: CAWSEGRGTQYF
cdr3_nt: TGTGCCTGGAGCGAGGGTCGGGGGACCCAGTACTTC

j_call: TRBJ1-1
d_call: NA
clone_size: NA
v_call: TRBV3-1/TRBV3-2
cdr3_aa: CASSQDGRRGNTEAFF
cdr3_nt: TGTGCCAGCAGCCAAGACGGGAGAAGGGGGAACACTGAAGCTTTCTTT

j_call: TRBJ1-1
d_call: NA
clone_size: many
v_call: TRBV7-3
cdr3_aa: CASSQYPPGLNTEAFF
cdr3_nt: TGTGCCAGCAGCCAATACCCACCAGGTCTGAACACTGAAGCTTTCTTT

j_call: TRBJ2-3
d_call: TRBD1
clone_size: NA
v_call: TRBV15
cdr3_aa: CATSSGDRGKGTDTQYF
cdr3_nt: TGTGCCACCAGCAGTGGGGACAGGGGAAAGGGCACAGATACGCAGTATTTT

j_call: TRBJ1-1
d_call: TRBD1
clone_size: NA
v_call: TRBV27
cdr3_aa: CASSPPWTGANRGTEAFF
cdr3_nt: TGTGCCAGCAGTCCCCCGTGGACAGGCGCGAATAGGGGCACTGAAGCTTTCTTT

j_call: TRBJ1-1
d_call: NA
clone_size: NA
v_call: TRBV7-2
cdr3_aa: CASSLLQGGTEAFF
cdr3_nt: TGTGCCAGCAGCTTACTACAGGGAGGGACTGAAGCTTTCTTT

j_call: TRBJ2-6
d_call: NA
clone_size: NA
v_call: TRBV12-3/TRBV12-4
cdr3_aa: CASVFSGANVLTF
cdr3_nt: TGTGCCAGCGTATTCTCTGGGGCCAACGTCCTGACTTTC

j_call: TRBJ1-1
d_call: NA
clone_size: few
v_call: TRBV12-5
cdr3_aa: CASGPPERQEAFF
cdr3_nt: TGTGCTAGTGGTCCCCCCGAAAGACAGGAAGCTTTCTTT

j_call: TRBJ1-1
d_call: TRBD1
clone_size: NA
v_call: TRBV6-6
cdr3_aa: CASSPDPNRGGAFF
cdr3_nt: TGTGCCAGCAGCCCGGACCCTAACAGGGGGGGAGCTTTCTTT

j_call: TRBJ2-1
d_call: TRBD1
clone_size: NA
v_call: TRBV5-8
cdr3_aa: CASSLAGTDYNEQFF
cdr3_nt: TGTGCCAGCAGCTTGGCCGGGACAGACTACAATGAGCAGTTCTTC

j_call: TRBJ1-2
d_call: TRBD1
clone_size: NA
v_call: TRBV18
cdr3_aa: CASSPGQGAYGYTF
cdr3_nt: TGTGCCAGCTCACCGGGACAGGGGGCCTATGGCTACACCTTC

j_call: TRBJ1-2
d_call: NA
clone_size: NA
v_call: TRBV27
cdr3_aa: CASSFSVNYGYTF
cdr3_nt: TGTGCCAGCAGTTTTTCCGTAAACTATGGCTACACCTTC

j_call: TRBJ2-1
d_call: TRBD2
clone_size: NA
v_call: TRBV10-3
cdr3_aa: CAISESDLRLAGVNNEQFF
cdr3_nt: TGTGCCATCAGTGAGTCGGATCTGAGACTAGCGGGGGTCAACAATGAGCAGTTCTTC

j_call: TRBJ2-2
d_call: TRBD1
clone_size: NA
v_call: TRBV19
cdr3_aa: CASRRDSVTGELFF
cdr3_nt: TGTGCCAGCCGCCGGGACAGTGTCACCGGGGAGCTGTTTTTT

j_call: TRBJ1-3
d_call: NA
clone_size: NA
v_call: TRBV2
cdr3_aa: CASCRLISGNTIYF
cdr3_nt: TGTGCCAGCTGCAGACTCATCTCTGGAAACACCATATATTTT

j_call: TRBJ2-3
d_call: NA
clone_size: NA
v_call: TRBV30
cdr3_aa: CAWSGGTSTDTQYF
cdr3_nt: TGTGCCTGGAGTGGTGGGACTAGCACAGATACGCAGTATTTT

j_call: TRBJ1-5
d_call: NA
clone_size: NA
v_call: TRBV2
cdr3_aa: CASRRVRNSASNQPQHF
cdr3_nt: TGTGCCAGCAGGAGGGTCCGGAACTCGGCAAGCAATCAGCCCCAGCATTTT

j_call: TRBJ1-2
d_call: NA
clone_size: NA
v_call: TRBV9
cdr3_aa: CASSVFQPGWPPNHTNYGYTF
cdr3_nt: TGTGCCAGCAGCGTATTTCAGCCCGGGTGGCCACCCAACCATACTAACTATGGCTACACCTTC

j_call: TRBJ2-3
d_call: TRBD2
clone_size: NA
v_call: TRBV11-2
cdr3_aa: CASSLLAGGTDTQYF
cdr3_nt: TGTGCCAGCAGCTTACTAGCGGGGGGAACAGATACGCAGTATTTT

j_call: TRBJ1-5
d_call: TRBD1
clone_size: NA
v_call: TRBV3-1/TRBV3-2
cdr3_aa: CASSHHGGTGGNQPQHF
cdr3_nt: TGTGCCAGCAGCCATCACGGGGGGACAGGAGGGAATCAGCCCCAGCATTTT

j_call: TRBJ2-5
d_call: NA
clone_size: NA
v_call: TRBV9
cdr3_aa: CASSVAGKGQETQYF
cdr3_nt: TGTGCCAGCAGCGTAGCCGGGAAGGGCCAAGAGACCCAGTACTTC

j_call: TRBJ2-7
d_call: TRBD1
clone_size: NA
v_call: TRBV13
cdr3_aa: CASSLGTGVHEQYF
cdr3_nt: TGTGCCAGCAGCTTGGGGACAGGGGTACACGAGCAGTACTTC

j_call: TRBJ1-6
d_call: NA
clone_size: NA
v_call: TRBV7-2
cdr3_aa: CASSLVGTSYNSPLHF
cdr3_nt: TGTGCCAGCAGCTTGGTTGGCACCTCCTATAATTCACCCCTCCACTTT

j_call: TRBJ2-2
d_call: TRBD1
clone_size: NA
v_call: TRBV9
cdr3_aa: CASSPRTGGGGELFF
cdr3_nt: TGTGCCAGCAGCCCCAGGACAGGGGGCGGCGGGGAGCTGTTTTTT

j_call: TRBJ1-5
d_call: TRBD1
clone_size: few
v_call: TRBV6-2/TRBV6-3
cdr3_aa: CASSRTGASNQPQHF
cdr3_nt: TGTGCCAGCAGCCGGACAGGGGCGAGCAATCAGCCCCAGCATTTT

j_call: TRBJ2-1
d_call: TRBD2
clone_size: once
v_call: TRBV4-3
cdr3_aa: CASSQVRAGGNNEQFF
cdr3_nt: TGCGCCAGCAGCCAAGTTCGGGCGGGGGGCAACAATGAGCAGTTCTTC

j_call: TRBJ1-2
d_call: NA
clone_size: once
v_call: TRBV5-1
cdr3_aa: CASSLDRDYGYTF
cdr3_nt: TGCGCCAGCAGCTTGGACAGGGACTATGGCTACACCTTC

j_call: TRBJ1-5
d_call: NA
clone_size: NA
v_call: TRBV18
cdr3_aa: CASSTRREQPQHF
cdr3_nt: TGTGCCAGCTCAACTCGACGGGAACAGCCCCAGCATTTT

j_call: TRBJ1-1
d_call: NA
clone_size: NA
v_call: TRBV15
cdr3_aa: CATSRSGDTEAFF
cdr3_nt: TGTGCCACCAGCCGGTCAGGGGACACTGAAGCTTTCTTT

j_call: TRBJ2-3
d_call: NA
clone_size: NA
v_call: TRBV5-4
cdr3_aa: CASSLVLGTTVPDTQYF
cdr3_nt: TGTGCCAGCAGCCTAGTCCTTGGGACAACCGTCCCAGATACGCAGTATTTT

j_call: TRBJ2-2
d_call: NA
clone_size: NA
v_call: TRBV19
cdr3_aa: CASSMSRINTGELFF
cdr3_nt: TGTGCCAGTAGTATGAGTCGAATTAACACCGGGGAGCTGTTTTTT

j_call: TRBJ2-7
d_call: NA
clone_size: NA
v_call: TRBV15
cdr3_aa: CATSPGETEQYF
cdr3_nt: TGTGCCACCAGCCCGGGGGAAACAGAGCAGTACTTC

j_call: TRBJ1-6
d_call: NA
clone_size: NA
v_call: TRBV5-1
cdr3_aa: CASSFQTRNSPLHF
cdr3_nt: TGCGCCAGCAGCTTTCAGACACGAAATTCACCCCTCCACTTT

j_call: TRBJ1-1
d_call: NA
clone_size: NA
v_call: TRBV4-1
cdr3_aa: CASSQDGSRMNTEAFF
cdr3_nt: TGCGCCAGCAGCCAAGATGGGAGCAGAATGAACACTGAAGCTTTCTTT

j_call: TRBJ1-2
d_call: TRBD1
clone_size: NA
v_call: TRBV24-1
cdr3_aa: CATSDPRTGNGYTF
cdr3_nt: TGTGCCACCAGTGACCCCCGGACAGGGAATGGCTACACCTTC

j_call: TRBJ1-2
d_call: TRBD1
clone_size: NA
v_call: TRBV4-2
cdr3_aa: CASSQPGTGLYGYTF
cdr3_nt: TGTGCCAGCAGCCAGCCCGGGACAGGCCTCTATGGCTACACCTTC